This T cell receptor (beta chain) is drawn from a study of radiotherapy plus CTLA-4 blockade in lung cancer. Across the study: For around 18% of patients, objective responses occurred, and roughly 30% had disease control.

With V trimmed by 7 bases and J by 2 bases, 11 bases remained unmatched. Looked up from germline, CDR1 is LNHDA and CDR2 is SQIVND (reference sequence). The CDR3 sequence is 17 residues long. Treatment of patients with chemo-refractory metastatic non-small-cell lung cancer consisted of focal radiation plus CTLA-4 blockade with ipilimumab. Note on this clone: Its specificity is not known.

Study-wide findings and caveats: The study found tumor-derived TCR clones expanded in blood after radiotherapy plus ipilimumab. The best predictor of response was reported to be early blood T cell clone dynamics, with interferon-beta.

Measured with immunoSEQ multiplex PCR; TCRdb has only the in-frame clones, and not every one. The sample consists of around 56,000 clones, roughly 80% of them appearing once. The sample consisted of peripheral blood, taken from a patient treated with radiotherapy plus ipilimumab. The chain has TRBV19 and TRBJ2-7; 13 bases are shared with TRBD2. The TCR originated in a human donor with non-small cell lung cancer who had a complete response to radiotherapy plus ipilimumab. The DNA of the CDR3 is TGTGCCAGTACACCGGGACTAGCGGGGTATTACCCCTACGAGCAGTACTTC. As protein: CASTPGLAGYYPYEQYF.